This T cell receptor (beta chain) was sequenced for a study of T cells after yellow fever vaccination. General study results and limits: There was a small share of clonotypes that showed up in both the CD4 and CD8 compartments.

Germline V gene data show CDR1 as SGHTA and CDR2 as FQGNSA. Deletions cut 5 bases from V and 8 bases from J, with 15 bases between. CDR3 length: 14 amino acids. As for this clonotype: The antigen remains unidentified.

From the 5' RACE reads, TCRdb called clonotypes with MiXCR, one entry per CDR3 protein. The data hold a few hundred thousand distinct CDR3 sequences, with roughly a sixth observed a single time. The rearrangement uses TRBV7-2 and TRBJ1-4, with D tentatively TRBD1 (5 bases). This clonotype originated in a man younger than 30 who received the YFV17D yellow fever vaccine. The source was PBMCs, collected less than 6 days after the first yellow fever vaccination. The CDR3 nucleotides read TGTGCCAGCAGCCCGGGACTCGGACCAGAAAAACTGTTTTTT. Amino acid sequence: CASSPGLGPEKLFF.